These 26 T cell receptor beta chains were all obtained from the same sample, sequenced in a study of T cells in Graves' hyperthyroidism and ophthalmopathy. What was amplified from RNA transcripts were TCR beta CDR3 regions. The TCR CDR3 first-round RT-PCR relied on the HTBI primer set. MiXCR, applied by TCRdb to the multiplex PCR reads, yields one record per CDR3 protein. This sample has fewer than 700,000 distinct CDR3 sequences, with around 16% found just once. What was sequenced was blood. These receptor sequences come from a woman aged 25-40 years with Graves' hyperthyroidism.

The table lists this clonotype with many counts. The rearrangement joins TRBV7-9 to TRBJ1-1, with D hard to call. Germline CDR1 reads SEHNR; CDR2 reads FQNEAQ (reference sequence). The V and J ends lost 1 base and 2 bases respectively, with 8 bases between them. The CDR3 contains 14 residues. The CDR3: CASSLVASNTEAFF. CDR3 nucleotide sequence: TGTGCCAGCAGCTTAGTAGCGAGTAACACTGAAGCTTTCTTT. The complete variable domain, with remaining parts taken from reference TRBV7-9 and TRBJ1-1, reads DTGVSQNPRHKITKRGQNVTFRCDPISEHNRLYWYRQTLGQGPEFLTYFQNEAQLEKSRLLSDRFSAERPKGSFSTLEIQRTEQGDSAMYLCASSLVASNTEAFFGQGTRLTVV.

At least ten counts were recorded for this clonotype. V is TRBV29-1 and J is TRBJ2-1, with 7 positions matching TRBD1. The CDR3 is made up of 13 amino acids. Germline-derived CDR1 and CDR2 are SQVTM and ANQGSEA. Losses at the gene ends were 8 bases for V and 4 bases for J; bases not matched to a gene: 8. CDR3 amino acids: CSSRDSDYNEQFF. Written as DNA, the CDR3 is TGCAGCTCCCGGGACAGCGATTACAATGAGCAGTTCTTC.

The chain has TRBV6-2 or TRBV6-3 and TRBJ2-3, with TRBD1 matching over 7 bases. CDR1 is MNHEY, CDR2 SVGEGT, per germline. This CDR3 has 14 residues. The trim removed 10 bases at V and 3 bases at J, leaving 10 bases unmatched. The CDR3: CATTGDRVTDTQYF. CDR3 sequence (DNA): TGTGCCACCACAGGAGACAGGGTTACAGATACGCAGTATTTT.

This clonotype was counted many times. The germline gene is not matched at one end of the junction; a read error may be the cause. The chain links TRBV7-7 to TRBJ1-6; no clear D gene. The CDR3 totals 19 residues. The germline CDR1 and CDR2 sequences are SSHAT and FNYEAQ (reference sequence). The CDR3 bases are TGTGCTAGCAGCTTAGTTCTCCTCCGGGTTGCCTTCGAGGTTTCACCCCTCCACTTT. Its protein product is CASSLVLLRVAFEVSPLHF.

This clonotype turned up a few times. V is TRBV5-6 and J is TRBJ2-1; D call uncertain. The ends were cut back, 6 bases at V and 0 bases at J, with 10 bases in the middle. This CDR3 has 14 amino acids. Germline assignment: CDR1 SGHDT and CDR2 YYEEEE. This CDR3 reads CASNDLSSYNEQFF. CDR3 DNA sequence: TGTGCCAGCAACGATTTAAGCTCCTACAATGAGCAGTTCTTC.

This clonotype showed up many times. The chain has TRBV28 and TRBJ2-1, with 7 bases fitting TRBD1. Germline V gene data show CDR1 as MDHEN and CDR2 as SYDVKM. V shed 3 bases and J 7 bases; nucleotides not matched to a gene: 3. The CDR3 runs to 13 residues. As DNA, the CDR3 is TGTGCCAGCAGTTTGGGACAGAGAAATGAGCAGTTCTTC. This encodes CASSLGQRNEQFF.

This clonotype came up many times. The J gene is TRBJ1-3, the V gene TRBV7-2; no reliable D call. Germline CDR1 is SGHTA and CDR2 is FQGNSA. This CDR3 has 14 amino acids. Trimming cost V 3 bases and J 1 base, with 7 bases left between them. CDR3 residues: CASSFSGSGNTIYF. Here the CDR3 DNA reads TGTGCCAGCAGCTTTTCCGGGTCTGGAAACACCATATATTTT.

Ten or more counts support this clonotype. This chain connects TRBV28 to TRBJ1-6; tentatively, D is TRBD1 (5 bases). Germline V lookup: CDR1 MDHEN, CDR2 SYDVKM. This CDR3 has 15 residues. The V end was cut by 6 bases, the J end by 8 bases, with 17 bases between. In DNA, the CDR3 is TGTGCCAGCAGCTCAGCAACAGGTGCCGATTCACCCCTCCACTTT. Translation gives CASSSATGADSPLHF.

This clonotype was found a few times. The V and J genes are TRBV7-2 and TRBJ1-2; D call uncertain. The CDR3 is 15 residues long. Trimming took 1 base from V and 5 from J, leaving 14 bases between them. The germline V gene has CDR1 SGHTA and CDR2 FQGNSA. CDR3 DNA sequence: TGTGCCAGCAGCTTAGGCCCCAGCTCCGAATATGGCTACACCTTC. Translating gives CASSLGPSSEYGYTF.

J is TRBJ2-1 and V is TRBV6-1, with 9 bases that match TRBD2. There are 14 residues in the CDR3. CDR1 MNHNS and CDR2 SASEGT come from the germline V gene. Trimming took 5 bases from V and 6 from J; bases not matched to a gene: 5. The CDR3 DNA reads TGTGCCAGCAGTTATGGCGGGAGGGCCAATGAGCAGTTCTTC. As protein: CASSYGGRANEQFF.

CDR3 in amino acids: CASSLGPPGPEAFF. DNA for the CDR3: TGTGCCAGCAGCTTAGGTCCCCCGGGACCTGAAGCTTTCTTT. The chain links TRBV11-3 to TRBJ1-1; the D gene is possibly TRBD1 (5 bases). Germline V gene data show CDR1 as SGHNT and CDR2 as YENEEA. The length of the CDR3 is 14 residues. V lost 1 base to trimming and J lost 6 bases, with 12 bases between them. The whole variable domain, remainder taken from reference TRBV11-3 and TRBJ1-1, is EAGVVQSPRYKIIEKKQPVAFWCNPISGHNTLYWYLQNLGQGPELLIRYENEEAVDDSQLPKDRFSAERLKGVDSTLKIQPAELGDSAVYLCASSLGPPGPEAFFGQGTRLTVV.

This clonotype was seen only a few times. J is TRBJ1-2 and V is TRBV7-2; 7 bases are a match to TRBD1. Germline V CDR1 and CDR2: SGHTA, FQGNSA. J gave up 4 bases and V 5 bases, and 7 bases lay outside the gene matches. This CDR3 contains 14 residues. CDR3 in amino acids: CASSQPGQSYGYTF. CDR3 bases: TGTGCCAGCAGCCAACCGGGACAGTCCTATGGCTACACCTTC.

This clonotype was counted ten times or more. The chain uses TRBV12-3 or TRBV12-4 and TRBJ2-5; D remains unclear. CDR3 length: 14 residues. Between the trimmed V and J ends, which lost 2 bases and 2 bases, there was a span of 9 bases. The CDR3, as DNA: TGTGCCAGCAGTTTATCGGCAGGACAAGAGACCCAGTACTTC. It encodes CASSLSAGQETQYF.

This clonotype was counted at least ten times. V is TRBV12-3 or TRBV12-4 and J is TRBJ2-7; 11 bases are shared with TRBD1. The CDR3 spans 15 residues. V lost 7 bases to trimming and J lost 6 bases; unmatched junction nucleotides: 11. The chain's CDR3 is CASTRTGGATGEQYF. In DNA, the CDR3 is TGTGCCAGCACCCGGACAGGGGGCGCGACCGGCGAGCAGTACTTC.

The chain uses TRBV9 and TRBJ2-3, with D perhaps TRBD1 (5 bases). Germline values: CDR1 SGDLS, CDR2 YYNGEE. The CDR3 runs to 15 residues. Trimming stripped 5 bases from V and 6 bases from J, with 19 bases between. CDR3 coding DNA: TGTGCCAGCAGTCGGTCCCCGGACACCCCCGATACGCAGTATTTT. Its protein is CASSRSPDTPDTQYF.

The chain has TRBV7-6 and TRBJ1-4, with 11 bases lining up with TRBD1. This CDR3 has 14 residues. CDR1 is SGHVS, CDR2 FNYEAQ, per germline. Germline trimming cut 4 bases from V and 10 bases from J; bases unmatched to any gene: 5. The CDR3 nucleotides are TGTGCCAGCAGCTCCGGACAGGGGGCGCGAAAACTGTTTTTT. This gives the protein CASSSGQGARKLFF.

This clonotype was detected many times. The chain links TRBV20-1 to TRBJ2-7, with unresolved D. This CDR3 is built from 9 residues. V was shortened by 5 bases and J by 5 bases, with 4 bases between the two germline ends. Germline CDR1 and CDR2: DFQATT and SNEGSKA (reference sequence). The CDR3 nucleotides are TGCAGTGCTCGGGACGAGCAGTACTTC. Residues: CSARDEQYF.

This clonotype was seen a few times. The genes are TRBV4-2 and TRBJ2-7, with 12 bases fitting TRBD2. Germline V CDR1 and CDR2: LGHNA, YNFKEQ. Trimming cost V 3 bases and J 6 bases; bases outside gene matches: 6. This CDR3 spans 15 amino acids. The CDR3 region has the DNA TGTGCCAGCAGCCACGCACTAGCGGGAGGACGCGAGCAGTACTTC. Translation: CASSHALAGGREQYF.

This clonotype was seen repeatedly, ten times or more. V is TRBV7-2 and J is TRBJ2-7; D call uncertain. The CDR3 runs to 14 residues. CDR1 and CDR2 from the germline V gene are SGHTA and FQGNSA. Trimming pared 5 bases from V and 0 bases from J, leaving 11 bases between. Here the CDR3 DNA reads TGTGCCAGCAGCAAGCGACTTGCCTCCTACGAGCAGTACTTC. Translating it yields CASSKRLASYEQYF.

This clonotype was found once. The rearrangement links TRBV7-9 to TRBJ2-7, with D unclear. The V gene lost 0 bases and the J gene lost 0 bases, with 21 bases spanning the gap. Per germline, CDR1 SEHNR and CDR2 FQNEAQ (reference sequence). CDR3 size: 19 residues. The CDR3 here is CASSLARTGSTGSSYEQYF. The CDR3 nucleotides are TGTGCCAGCAGCTTAGCTAGGACCGGGTCTACCGGGTCCTCCTACGAGCAGTACTTC.

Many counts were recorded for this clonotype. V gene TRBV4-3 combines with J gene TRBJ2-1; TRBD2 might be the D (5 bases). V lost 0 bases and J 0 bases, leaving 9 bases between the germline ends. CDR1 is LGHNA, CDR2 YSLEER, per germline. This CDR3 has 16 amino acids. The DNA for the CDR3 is TGCGCCAGCAGCCAAGATCGGGATAGCTCCTACAATGAGCAGTTCTTC. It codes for CASSQDRDSSYNEQFF.

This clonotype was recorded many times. CDR3 amino acids: CASSLATSGRSTDTQYF. The CDR3 region has the DNA TGTGCCAGCAGTTTAGCAACTAGCGGAAGGAGCACAGATACGCAGTATTTT. This chain uses TRBV12-3 or TRBV12-4 with TRBJ2-3; 8 nucleotides line up with TRBD2. This CDR3 contains 17 residues. The J segment lost 0 bases and the V segment lost 0 bases, leaving 5 bases of the junction unmatched.

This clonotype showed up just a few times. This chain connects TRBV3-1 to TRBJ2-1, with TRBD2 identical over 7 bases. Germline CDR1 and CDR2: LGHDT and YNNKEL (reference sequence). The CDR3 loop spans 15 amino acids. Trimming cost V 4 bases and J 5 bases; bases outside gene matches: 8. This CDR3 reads CASSRRDYQDNEQFF. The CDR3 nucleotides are TGTGCCAGCAGCCGCCGGGACTACCAGGACAATGAGCAGTTCTTC.

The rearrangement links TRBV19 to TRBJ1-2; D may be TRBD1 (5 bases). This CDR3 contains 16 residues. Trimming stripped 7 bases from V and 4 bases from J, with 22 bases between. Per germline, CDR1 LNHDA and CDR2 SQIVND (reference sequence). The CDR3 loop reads CASIDPADRGIYGYTF. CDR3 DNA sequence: TGTGCCAGTATAGATCCAGCGGACCGGGGCATCTATGGCTACACCTTC.

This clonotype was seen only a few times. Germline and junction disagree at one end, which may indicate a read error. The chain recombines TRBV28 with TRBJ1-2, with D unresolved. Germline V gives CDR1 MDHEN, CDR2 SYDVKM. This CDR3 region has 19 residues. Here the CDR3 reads CTSSLLGGSERIANYGYTF. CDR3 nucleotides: TGTACCAGCAGCCTCCTCGGCGGGTCAGAAAGGATAGCTAACTATGGCTACACCTTC.

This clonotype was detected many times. For the CDR3, the DNA is TGTGCCAGCCAGGTAGCGGGTACAGAGACCCAGTACTTC. Translating it yields CASQVAGTETQYF. This chain uses TRBV6-1 with TRBJ2-5, with TRBD2 identical over 7 bases. J gave up 4 bases and V 8 bases, and 7 bases lay outside the gene matches. Germline V lookup: CDR1 MNHNS, CDR2 SASEGT. This CDR3 contains 13 residues.